Here is one T cell receptor beta chain with its context. Deletions cut 7 bases from V and 4 bases from J, with 17 bases between. This CDR3 has 15 residues. CDR1 MNHEY and CDR2 SVGAGI come from the germline V gene. The data belong to a study of graft-versus-host responses after intestinal transplantation. TCRdb keeps only in-frame clones here, not all; method: immunoSEQ multiplex PCR. The sample holds tens of thousands of clones, 75% to 95% seen once. This sequence originates from a human patient who received an intestinal transplant, so some T cells may come from the graft donor. The source material was PBMCs, sampled approximately 320 days after intestinal transplant. The chain recombines TRBV6-5 with TRBJ1-5, with D perhaps TRBD1 (5 bases). The CDR3 coding sequence is TGTGCCAGCACCAGCTATAGGGGAGGGAATCAGCCCCAGCATTTT. Amino acids: CASTSYRGGNQPQHF.